The TCR beta chain under discussion was sequenced for a study of T cell responses to AZD1222 COVID-19 vaccine (TCRdb year 2021). Study-level background: TCR sequencing was performed for roughly 240 trial participants, of whom about 200 were given two doses of AZD1222 and roughly 25 were given two doses of MenACWY control vaccine. Trial participants were enrolled by age into subgroups of 18-55, 56-69 and 70-plus years, and around 140, 26 and 57 TCR-sequenced participants, respectively, were included in these subgroups.

Concerning this clone itself: What this receptor recognizes is not known. No much larger clone exists at a distance of one base, and base qualities are not known.

Study-wide findings and limitations: After two AZD1222 doses, spike-specific TCR breadth and depth were significantly higher than at day 0 and than in MenACWY recipients. The 56-69-year group was small, and its depth increase did not reach significance, likely because of low power. No day 14 peak-response samples were available, so repertoires were characterized only after the peak T cell response. Participants were mostly white British, with more females than males. The authors suggested clonal diversity may have been underestimated. Only a handful of AZD1222 recipients were SARS-CoV-2 seropositive at baseline, limiting conclusions about previously exposed vaccinees. Nearly half of unique spike-specific TCRs reportedly recognized epitopes outside regions mutated in the B.1.351 and B.1.1.7 variants. The vaccine-associated CD4 TCRs covered the entire spike protein, and the dominant responses fell in regions 160-218 and 743-854.

There are 15 amino acids in the CDR3, from cysteine to phenylalanine inclusive. The read is trimmed to its CDR3 DNA, 45 bases read in frame from base 1. The trim is 4 bases for V and 2 bases for J, with a gap of 12 bases between the germline ends. CDR1 and CDR2 (SSHAT, FNYEAQ) derive from the germline V gene (reference sequence). The CDR3 regions of human TCRbeta chains were analyzed by immunosequencing. As for the original processing: TCRs in the repertoires were matched against a reference library of SARS-CoV-2-specific TCRs that had been generated with the MIRA antigen-specificity platform. Breadth was defined as the fraction of unique TCRs that were SARS-CoV-2-associated, and depth was defined as the fraction of total T cells that were SARS-CoV-2-associated. Using the MIRA data, each spike-specific TCR was mapped to the spike region that the TCR reacts to and placed in a CD4 or CD8 class. Log10-transformed breadth and depth values were compared by one-way ANOVA with Sidak's multiple comparisons tests. TCRdb retrieved this table from immuneACCESS and kept in-frame rearrangements only. Not all clones are present; in checked studies, unresolved V genes account for under half, and no reason is known for the remainder. That table supplies the V and J calls and clone size; D and trimming were determined from the DNA. This sample is represented by 80,000 to 100,000 clones; under 90% of them were singletons. Jointly, the top ten make up about 3% of the sample.

The time point label, as the study defines it: baseline before first vaccination. Sample treatment or condition, as interpreted from the label and publication: meningococcal conjugate vaccine given as trial control. Samples from vaccinated people were obtained from the UK trials COV001 and COV002, which included a single-blind randomized controlled phase 2/3 trial of AZD1222 (ChAdOx1 nCoV-19) in healthy adults. Trial participant PBMC samples were collected at day 0 and day 28 after the second dose for TCRbeta chain sequencing. This chain is built from TRBV7-7 and TRBJ1-3, with the D gene not clear enough to name. The specimen comprised peripheral blood, sampled on day 0 of MenACWY control vaccination. The source is an adult in good health. In nucleotides, the sequence is TGTGCCAGCAGCTCGGCACCGGGCGCTGGAAACACCATATATTTT. Its translation is CASSSAPGAGNTIYF. Supplemented by the reference TRBV7-7 and TRBJ1-3 proteins around the CDR3, the complete variable domain is GAGVSQSPRYKVTKRGQDVTLRCDPISSHATLYWYQQALGQGPEFLTYFNYEAQPDKSGLPSDRFSAERPEGSISTLTIQRTEQRDSAMYRCASSSAPGAGNTIYFGEGSWLTVV.